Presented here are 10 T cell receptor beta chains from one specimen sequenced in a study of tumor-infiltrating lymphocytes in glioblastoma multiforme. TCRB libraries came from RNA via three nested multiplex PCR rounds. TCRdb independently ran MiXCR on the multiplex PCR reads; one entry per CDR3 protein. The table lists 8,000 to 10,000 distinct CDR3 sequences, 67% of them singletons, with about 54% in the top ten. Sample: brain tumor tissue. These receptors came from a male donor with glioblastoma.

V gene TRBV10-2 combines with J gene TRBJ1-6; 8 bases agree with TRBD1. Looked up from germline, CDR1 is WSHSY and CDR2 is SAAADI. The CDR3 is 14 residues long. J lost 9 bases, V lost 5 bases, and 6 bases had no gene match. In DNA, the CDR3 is TGCGCCAGCAGTATTGGACAGGGTATTTCACCCCTCCACTTT. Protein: CASSIGQGISPLHF.

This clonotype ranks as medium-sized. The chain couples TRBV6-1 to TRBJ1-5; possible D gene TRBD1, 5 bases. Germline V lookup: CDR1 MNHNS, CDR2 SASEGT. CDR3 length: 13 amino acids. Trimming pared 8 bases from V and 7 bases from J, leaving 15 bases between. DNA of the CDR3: TGTGCCAGCGAGGCAGGGAGGGGACAGCCCCAGCATTTT. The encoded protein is CASEAGRGQPQHF.

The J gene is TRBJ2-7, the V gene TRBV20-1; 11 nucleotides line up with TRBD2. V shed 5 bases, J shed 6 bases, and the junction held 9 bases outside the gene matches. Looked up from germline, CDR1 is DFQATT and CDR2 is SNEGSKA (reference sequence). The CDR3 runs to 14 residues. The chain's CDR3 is CSAQTSGIGSEQYF. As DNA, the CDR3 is TGCAGTGCTCAGACTAGCGGGATTGGAAGCGAGCAGTACTTC.

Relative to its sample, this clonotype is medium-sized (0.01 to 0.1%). The DNA for the CDR3 is TGTGCCAGCAGTTTAGCGGGGGCGGGAGGGCCCAATGAGCAGTTCTTC. Amino acid sequence: CASSLAGAGGPNEQFF. The chain joins TRBV12-3 or TRBV12-4 to TRBJ2-1; 9 bases are a match to TRBD2. The CDR3 has 16 residues. Trimming cost V 0 bases and J 6 bases; bases outside gene matches: 6.

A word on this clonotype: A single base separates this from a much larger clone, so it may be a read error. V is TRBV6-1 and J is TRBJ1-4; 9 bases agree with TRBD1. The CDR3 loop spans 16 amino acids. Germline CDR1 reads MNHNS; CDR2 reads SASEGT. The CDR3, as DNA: TGTGACAGCAGCCCGACTACGGGACAGGGTGGTGAAAAACTGTTTTTT. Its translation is CDSSPTTGQGGEKLFF.

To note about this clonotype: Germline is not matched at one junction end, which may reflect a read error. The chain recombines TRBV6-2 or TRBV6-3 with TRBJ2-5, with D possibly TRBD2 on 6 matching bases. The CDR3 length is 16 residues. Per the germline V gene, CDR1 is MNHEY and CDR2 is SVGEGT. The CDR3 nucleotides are TGTGCCAACAGTTACTCGGCTATCGGGAGCCGGGAGACCCAGTACTTC. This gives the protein CANSYSAIGSRETQYF.

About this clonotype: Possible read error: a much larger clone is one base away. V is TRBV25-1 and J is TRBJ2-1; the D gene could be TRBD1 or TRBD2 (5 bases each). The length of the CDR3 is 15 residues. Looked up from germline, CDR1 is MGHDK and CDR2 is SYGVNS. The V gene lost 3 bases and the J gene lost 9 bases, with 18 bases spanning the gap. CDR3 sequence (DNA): TGTGCCAGCAGTGATCGAGGGGTGGACCACAGTGAGCAGTTCTTC. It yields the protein CASSDRGVDHSEQFF.

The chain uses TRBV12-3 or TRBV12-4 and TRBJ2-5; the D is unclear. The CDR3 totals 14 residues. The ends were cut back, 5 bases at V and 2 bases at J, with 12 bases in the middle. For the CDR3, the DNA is TGTGCCAGCAGTATGCCGGAATCTCAAGAGACCCAGTACTTC. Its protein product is CASSMPESQETQYF.

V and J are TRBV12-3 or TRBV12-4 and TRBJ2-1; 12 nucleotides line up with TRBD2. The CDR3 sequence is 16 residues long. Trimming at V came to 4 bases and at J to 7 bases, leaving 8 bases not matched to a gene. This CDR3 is CASSSVGLAGHNEQFF. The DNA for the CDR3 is TGTGCCAGCAGTTCAGTCGGACTAGCGGGACATAATGAGCAGTTCTTC.

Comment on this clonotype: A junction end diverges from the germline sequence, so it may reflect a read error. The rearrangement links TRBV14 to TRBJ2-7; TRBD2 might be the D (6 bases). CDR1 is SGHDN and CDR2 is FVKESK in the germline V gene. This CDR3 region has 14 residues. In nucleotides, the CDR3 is TGTGCTAGCAGCCGAGAGGCGGGGTTCTACGAGCAGTACTTC. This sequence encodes CASSREAGFYEQYF.